These 21 T cell receptor beta chains were all obtained from the same sample, sequenced in a study of cytomegalovirus exposure and HLA in healthy donors. 60 Vbeta and 13 Jbeta primers were used in PCR. Some clones are missing from TCRdb's copy, which holds only in-frame ones; the method was immunoSEQ multiplex PCR. The data hold fewer than 200,000 clones, with about 80% observed a single time. The sequenced sample consisted of PBMCs. The receptors derive from a middle-aged woman in good health and CMV-seronegative.

The chain couples TRBV20-1 to TRBJ2-5; D ambiguous. The CDR3 covers 10 residues. V was trimmed by 4 bases and J by 4 bases, leaving 4 bases between them. Germline values: CDR1 DFQATT, CDR2 SNEGSKA (reference sequence). The CDR3 is CSANLETQYF. Written as DNA, the CDR3 is TGCAGTGCTAATCTAGAGACCCAGTACTTC.

The genes are TRBV10-1 and TRBJ1-5; D unresolved. Germline CDR1 WNHNN, CDR2 SYGVQD (reference sequence). The CDR3 consists of 17 residues. Trimming took 6 bases from V and 2 from J, leaving 20 bases between them. CDR3: CASSACSPLTGNQPQHF. The CDR3 DNA sequence: TGCGCCAGCAGCGCTTGTTCCCCCTTAACGGGCAATCAGCCCCAGCATTTT.

The gene calls are TRBV5-1 and TRBJ1-3; the D is unclear. The CDR3 is 16 residues long. In germline, CDR1 is SGHRS, CDR2 YFSETQ. V lost 3 bases and J 0 bases, leaving 13 bases between the germline ends. The DNA for the CDR3 is TGCGCCAGCAGCTCGAACTCACCCGTCTCTGGAAACACCATATATTTT. It codes for CASSSNSPVSGNTIYF.

J is TRBJ1-4 and V is TRBV9; TRBD1 is a possible D gene (5 bases). V was pared by 4 bases and J by 8 bases, with 12 bases between. CDR1 and CDR2 (germline): SGDLS, YYNGEE. The CDR3 contains 13 residues. The DNA for the CDR3 is TGTGCCAGCAGCCCGGGGGTCGCCGAAAAACTGTTTTTT. Protein sequence: CASSPGVAEKLFF.

The J gene is TRBJ2-7, the V gene TRBV6-5; TRBD2 might be the D (6 bases). Germline V lookup: CDR1 MNHEY, CDR2 SVGAGI. This CDR3 is 13 amino acids long. Trimming shortened V by 8 bases and J by 2 bases, and 13 bases separated the two germline ends. The CDR3 loop is CASRWLAAYEQYF. The CDR3 DNA follows: TGTGCCAGCCGGTGGTTAGCGGCCTACGAGCAGTACTTC.

This clone has a handful of counts. One end of the junction does not line up with germline, which may come from a read error. The chain uses TRBV7-7 and TRBJ2-5; D might be TRBD2 (5 bases). Germline CDR1 reads SSHAT; CDR2 reads FNYEAQ (reference sequence). The CDR3 runs to 17 residues. CDR3 sequence (DNA): TGTGCTAGCAGCTTAGCGTCCGGGATATCGGCTGAAGAGACCCAGTACTTC. It translates to CASSLASGISAEETQYF.

This clone was observed a single time. J is TRBJ2-5 and V is TRBV28; TRBD2 might be the D (6 bases). CDR1 MDHEN and CDR2 SYDVKM come from the germline V gene. The V end lost 8 bases, the J end lost 5 bases, and 9 bases lay between the germline ends. The CDR3 runs to 11 residues. CDR3 sequence (DNA): TGTGCCAGCGATGGAGGGGAGACCCAGTACTTC. It is translated as CASDGGETQYF.

Written as DNA, the CDR3 is TGTGCCAGCCATGGACTAGCGGGAGTAGCGTACGAGCAGTACTTC. This encodes CASHGLAGVAYEQYF. This chain links TRBV6-1 with TRBJ2-7; 13 bases are shared with TRBD2. With V trimmed by 8 bases and J by 4 bases, 8 bases remained unmatched. Germline-derived CDR1 and CDR2 are MNHNS and SASEGT. The CDR3 is 15 amino acids.

The chain is built from TRBV19 and TRBJ2-7; TRBD1 matches 8 bases. V shed 2 bases and J 5 bases; nucleotides not matched to a gene: 2. From germline, CDR1 is LNHDA and CDR2 SQIVND (reference sequence). The CDR3 consists of 13 residues. CDR3 loop: CASSIQGAHEQYF. The CDR3 DNA follows: TGTGCCAGTAGTATACAGGGGGCCCACGAGCAGTACTTC.

The chain recombines TRBV7-9 with TRBJ2-6, with TRBD1 matching over 9 bases. The V and J ends lost 4 bases and 8 bases, in that order; junction bases with no gene match: 6. The CDR3 runs 15 residues. Germline CDR1 and CDR2: SEHNR and FQNEAQ (reference sequence). CDR3 in amino acids: CASSWTGVGTNVLTF. The CDR3, as DNA: TGTGCCAGCAGCTGGACAGGGGTAGGGACCAACGTCCTGACTTTC.

This chain's CDR3 is CASSLAGTDYGYTF. The CDR3 nucleotides read TGTGCCAGCAGCTTGGCCGGGACAGACTATGGCTACACCTTC. V gene TRBV5-4 combines with J gene TRBJ1-2; 7 nucleotides align to TRBD1. CDR3 length: 14 residues. The V and J ends lost 0 bases and 3 bases, in that order; junction bases with no gene match: 2. The germline V gene has CDR1 SGHNT and CDR2 YYREEE (reference sequence).

This clone was detected only once. The chain links TRBV25-1 to TRBJ1-5, with a tentative D call TRBD1 (6 bases). The germline CDR1 and CDR2 sequences are MGHDK and SYGVNS. The CDR3 length is 13 residues. V dropped 2 bases and J dropped 6 bases, with 8 bases sitting between them. The CDR3 sequence is CASSEGGGQPQHF. CDR3 DNA: TGTGCCAGCAGTGAAGGGGGCGGTCAGCCCCAGCATTTT.

In its sample, this clone was seen once. The chain is built from TRBV27 and TRBJ1-6; TRBD1 matches 9 bases. Per germline, CDR1 MNHEY and CDR2 SMNVEV (reference sequence). The CDR3 covers 16 residues. Trimming took 1 base from V and 7 from J; bases not matched to a gene: 5. The CDR3 sequence is CASSLLGQGSNSPLHF. The DNA for the CDR3 is TGTGCCAGCAGTTTATTGGGACAGGGAAGCAATTCACCCCTCCACTTT.

This clone turned up a few times. The rearrangement joins TRBV2 to TRBJ2-6, with 8 bases matching TRBD1. With V trimmed by 6 bases and J by 0 bases, 7 bases remained unmatched. The CDR3 covers 17 residues. Germline CDR1 is SNHLY and CDR2 is FYNNEI. CDR3 in amino acids: CASRKGQVFSGANVLTF. CDR3 bases: TGTGCCAGCAGGAAGGGACAGGTCTTCTCTGGGGCCAACGTCCTGACTTTC.

V usage is TRBV15 and J usage is TRBJ2-3; D is perhaps TRBD2 (6 bases). Germline assignment: CDR1 LNHNV and CDR2 YYDKDF (reference sequence). The CDR3 sequence is 14 residues long. The V end was cut by 5 bases, the J end by 3 bases, with 12 bases between. This chain's CDR3 is CATSSGTLTDTQYF. CDR3 DNA: TGTGCCACCAGCTCCGGGACTCTAACAGATACGCAGTATTTT.

CDR3 nucleotides: TGTGCCAGCAGTGCACCGGGACAGGGGGCCGACGAGCAGTACTTC. This gives the protein CASSAPGQGADEQYF. The chain recombines TRBV6-5 with TRBJ2-7, with 12 bases matching TRBD1. V dropped 5 bases and J dropped 5; count of bases not matched to a gene: 7. The CDR3 is made up of 15 amino acids. CDR1 is MNHEY and CDR2 is SVGAGI in the germline V gene.

The CDR3 nucleotides are TGTGCCAGCAGCTTTATCCGGGGGAGACAAGAGACCCAGTACTTC. Translation gives CASSFIRGRQETQYF. The J gene is TRBJ2-5, the V gene TRBV5-4, with D possibly matching TRBD2 (6 bases). Trimming removed 2 bases at V and 2 bases at J, with 13 bases between. CDR1 and CDR2 (germline): SGHNT, YYREEE (reference sequence). CDR3 length: 15 residues.

The V call is TRBV6-4, the J call TRBJ2-1, with TRBD2 identical over 12 bases. CDR1 is MRHNA, CDR2 SNTAGT, per germline. The ends lost 6 bases at V and 1 base at J; junction bases unmatched: 7. The CDR3 extends over 17 amino acids. The CDR3 sequence is CASSPTSGRSSYNEQFF. The CDR3 DNA sequence: TGTGCCAGCAGCCCCACTAGCGGGAGGTCGTCCTACAATGAGCAGTTCTTC.

This clone came up once. The V call is TRBV2, the J call TRBJ1-5, with 9 bases fitting TRBD1. The CDR3 contains 16 residues. The V and J ends lost 7 bases and 0 bases, in that order; junction bases with no gene match: 7. Germline V gives CDR1 SNHLY, CDR2 FYNNEI. The CDR3 loop reads CASTRDRVGSNQPQHF. CDR3 nucleotide sequence: TGTGCCAGCACCCGGGACAGGGTAGGTAGCAATCAGCCCCAGCATTTT.

The gene calls are TRBV5-1 and TRBJ1-1; TRBD1 agrees at 8 bases. V gave up 3 bases and J gave up 0 bases; unmatched junction bases: 7. This CDR3 region has 16 residues. Germline V gives CDR1 SGHRS, CDR2 YFSETQ. The CDR3 here is CASSWDSGQVNTEAFF. The DNA of the CDR3 is TGCGCCAGCAGCTGGGACTCGGGACAGGTGAACACTGAAGCTTTCTTT. The complete variable domain, with remaining parts taken from reference TRBV5-1 and TRBJ1-1, reads KAGVTQTPRYLIKTRGQQVTLSCSPISGHRSVSWYQQTPGQGLQFLFEYFSETQRNKGNFPGRFSGRQFSNSRSEMNVSTLELGDSALYLCASSWDSGQVNTEAFFGQGTRLTVV.

This clone has only a few counts. The chain links TRBV5-1 to TRBJ2-1; perhaps TRBD2 as D (6 bases). This CDR3 contains 14 residues. CDR1 is SGHRS, CDR2 YFSETQ, per germline. V shed 3 bases and J shed 13 bases, with 20 bases lying between them. The CDR3 coding sequence is TGCGCCAGCAGCTCAGACCCGGGGACTTCTCTCCAGTTCTTC. This encodes CASSSDPGTSLQFF.